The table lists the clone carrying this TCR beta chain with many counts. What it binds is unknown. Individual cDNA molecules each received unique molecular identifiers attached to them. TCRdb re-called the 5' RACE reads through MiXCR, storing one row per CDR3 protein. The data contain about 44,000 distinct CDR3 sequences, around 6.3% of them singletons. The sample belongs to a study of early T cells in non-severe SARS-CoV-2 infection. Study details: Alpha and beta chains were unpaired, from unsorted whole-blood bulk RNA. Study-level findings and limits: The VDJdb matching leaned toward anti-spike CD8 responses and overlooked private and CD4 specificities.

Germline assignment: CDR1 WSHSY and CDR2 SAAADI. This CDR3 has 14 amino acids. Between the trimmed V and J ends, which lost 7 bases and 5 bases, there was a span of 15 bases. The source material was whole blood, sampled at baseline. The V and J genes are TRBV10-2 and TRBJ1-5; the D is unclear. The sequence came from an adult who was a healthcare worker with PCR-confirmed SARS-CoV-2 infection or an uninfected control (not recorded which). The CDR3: CASTPEGGDQPQHF. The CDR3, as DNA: TGCGCCAGCACTCCGGAGGGTGGGGATCAGCCCCAGCATTTT.